Reported below is one TCR beta chain. TCR beta libraries were built with iRepertoire HTBI primers and Arm-PCR of CDR3 regions. TCRdb itself ran the multiplex PCR reads through MiXCR, one entry per CDR3 protein. The sample records about 540,000 distinct CDR3 sequences, about 14% being singletons. The data stem from a study of regulatory T cells in long-lasting Graves disease. Germline V gene sequence: CDR1 MNHNS, CDR2 SASEGT. V lost 5 bases, J lost 6 bases, and 14 bases lay in between. The CDR3 runs 13 residues. Time point reported: newly diagnosed GD, antithyroid drugs for less than 3 months. Scientists built the TCR library using RNA that was extracted from PBMCs. About 10 milliliters of peripheral blood were taken and placed in EDTA tubes. Separately, the same data were catalogued under a study of T cells in Graves' hyperthyroidism and ophthalmopathy. That work contributes: Patients were excluded for uncontrolled infection, other autoimmune disease, pregnancy or lactation. A model of 13 V-J features distinguished ophthalmopathy from stable hyperthyroidism.

The chain recombines TRBV6-1 with TRBJ2-7; no reliable D call. The sample here was peripheral blood mononuclear cells (PBMCs), taken at new diagnosis, from a patient treated with antithyroid drugs. The sequence was collected from a man aged 30 to 45 with Graves disease. The CDR3 spells CASSQQFMGEQYF. In DNA form, the CDR3 reads TGTGCCAGCAGTCAGCAATTCATGGGCGAGCAGTACTTC.